This note documents a single T cell receptor (beta chain) sequence. This receptor's antigen is unknown. One base away there is no much larger clone; base qualities are not given. This sample is drawn from a study of blood T cell repertoires in COVID-19 (dated by TCRdb to the early 2020s). Describing the broader study: Samples covering the acute and convalescent phases of COVID-19 were provided by collaborators in the United States, Italy and Spain. Sample metadata almost always included a de-identified subject ID, COVID-19 status, age in years and sex. Deeply sampled blood TCRbeta repertoires from subjects exposed to, actively infected with, or recovered from COVID-19 were included in the dataset. Where available, HLA class I and class II types were obtained from metadata supplied by the sample provider rather than from assay-based typing. The samples were drawn from the first 160 participants of the ongoing ImmuneRACE study and from under 1,500 subjects provided by 6 global collaborators. The prospective study material was composed of cDNA or gDNA derived from T cells, B-cell-depleted T cells, or PBMCs. The repertoires were made available in a free public database intended to serve as a resource for research on the immune response to SARS-CoV-2.

Broad study findings and their caveats: Clinical and demographic metadata were provided uncurated, with the amount varying by source and participant.

TCRbeta CDR3 regions were amplified from genomic DNA by means of the immunoSEQ Assay, a bias-controlled multiplex PCR. In the original analysis: Within the assay, amplification of reference gene primers was used to estimate how many nucleated cells each sample contained. Sequence reads were collapsed and filtered to measure the absolute abundance of every unique TCRbeta CDR3 rearrangement. Productive Simpson clonality was computed per sample as the square root of Simpson's diversity index over productive rearrangements. What TCRdb holds here is the immuneACCESS table cut down to in-frame rearrangements. Part of the clones is not present; checked against another copy, under half of the missing clones reflect an unresolved V gene, and the others are unexplained. The V and J calls and clone size come from that table; D and trimming were worked out from the DNA. For this sample there are some 250,000 clones; approximately 90% appear just once. The biggest ten clones account for 8.8% of the sample.

In the prospective study, participants were roughly 18 to 90 years old, resided in 25 or so geographic areas of the United States, and were enrolled through a virtual design. Cohort assignment in the prospective study relied on participant-reported clinical history from a screening survey and a study questionnaire. Recovered participants in ImmuneRACE Cohort 3 were defined as having two consecutive negative NP/OP PCR tests, clearance from a healthcare professional, or resolution of symptoms. In the prospective study, mobile phlebotomists collected whole blood, serum and a nasopharyngeal or oropharyngeal swab from each participant. Additional blood draws and questionnaires over an approximately two-month period could optionally be provided by prospective study participants. Prospective study blood samples were shipped either frozen or at room temperature before DNA extraction. The CDR3 measures 12 amino acids from cysteine to phenylalanine. This entry keeps only the CDR3 DNA: 36 bases, framed from base 1. CDR1 and CDR2, looked up from the germline V gene, are ENHRY and SYGVKD. Relative to germline, V is 8 bases shorter and J is 9 bases shorter, with 14 bases between their ends.

Sequencing input: PBMCs or T cells enriched from blood (not recorded which). Rearrangement joined TRBV10-3 to TRBJ2-1; TRBD2 might be the D gene, on 6 matching bases. The receptor was isolated from a man aged 35-49 years who had recovered from COVID-19. The nucleotides read TGTGCCATCTTTGGAGGGACGGGTGAGCAGTTCTTC. Its translation is CAIFGGTGEQFF.